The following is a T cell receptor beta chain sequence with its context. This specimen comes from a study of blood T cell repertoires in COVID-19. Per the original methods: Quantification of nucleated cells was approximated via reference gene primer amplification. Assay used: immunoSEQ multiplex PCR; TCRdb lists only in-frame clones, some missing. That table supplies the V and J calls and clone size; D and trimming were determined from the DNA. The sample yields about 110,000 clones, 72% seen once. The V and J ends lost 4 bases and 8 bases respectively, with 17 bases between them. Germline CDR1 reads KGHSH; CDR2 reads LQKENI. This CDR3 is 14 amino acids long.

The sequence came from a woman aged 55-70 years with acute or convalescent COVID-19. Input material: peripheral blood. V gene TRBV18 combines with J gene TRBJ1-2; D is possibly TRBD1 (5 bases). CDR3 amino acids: CASSLTLIGEGYTF. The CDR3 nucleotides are TGTGCCAGCTCACTAACTTTGATAGGGGAAGGCTACACCTTC.